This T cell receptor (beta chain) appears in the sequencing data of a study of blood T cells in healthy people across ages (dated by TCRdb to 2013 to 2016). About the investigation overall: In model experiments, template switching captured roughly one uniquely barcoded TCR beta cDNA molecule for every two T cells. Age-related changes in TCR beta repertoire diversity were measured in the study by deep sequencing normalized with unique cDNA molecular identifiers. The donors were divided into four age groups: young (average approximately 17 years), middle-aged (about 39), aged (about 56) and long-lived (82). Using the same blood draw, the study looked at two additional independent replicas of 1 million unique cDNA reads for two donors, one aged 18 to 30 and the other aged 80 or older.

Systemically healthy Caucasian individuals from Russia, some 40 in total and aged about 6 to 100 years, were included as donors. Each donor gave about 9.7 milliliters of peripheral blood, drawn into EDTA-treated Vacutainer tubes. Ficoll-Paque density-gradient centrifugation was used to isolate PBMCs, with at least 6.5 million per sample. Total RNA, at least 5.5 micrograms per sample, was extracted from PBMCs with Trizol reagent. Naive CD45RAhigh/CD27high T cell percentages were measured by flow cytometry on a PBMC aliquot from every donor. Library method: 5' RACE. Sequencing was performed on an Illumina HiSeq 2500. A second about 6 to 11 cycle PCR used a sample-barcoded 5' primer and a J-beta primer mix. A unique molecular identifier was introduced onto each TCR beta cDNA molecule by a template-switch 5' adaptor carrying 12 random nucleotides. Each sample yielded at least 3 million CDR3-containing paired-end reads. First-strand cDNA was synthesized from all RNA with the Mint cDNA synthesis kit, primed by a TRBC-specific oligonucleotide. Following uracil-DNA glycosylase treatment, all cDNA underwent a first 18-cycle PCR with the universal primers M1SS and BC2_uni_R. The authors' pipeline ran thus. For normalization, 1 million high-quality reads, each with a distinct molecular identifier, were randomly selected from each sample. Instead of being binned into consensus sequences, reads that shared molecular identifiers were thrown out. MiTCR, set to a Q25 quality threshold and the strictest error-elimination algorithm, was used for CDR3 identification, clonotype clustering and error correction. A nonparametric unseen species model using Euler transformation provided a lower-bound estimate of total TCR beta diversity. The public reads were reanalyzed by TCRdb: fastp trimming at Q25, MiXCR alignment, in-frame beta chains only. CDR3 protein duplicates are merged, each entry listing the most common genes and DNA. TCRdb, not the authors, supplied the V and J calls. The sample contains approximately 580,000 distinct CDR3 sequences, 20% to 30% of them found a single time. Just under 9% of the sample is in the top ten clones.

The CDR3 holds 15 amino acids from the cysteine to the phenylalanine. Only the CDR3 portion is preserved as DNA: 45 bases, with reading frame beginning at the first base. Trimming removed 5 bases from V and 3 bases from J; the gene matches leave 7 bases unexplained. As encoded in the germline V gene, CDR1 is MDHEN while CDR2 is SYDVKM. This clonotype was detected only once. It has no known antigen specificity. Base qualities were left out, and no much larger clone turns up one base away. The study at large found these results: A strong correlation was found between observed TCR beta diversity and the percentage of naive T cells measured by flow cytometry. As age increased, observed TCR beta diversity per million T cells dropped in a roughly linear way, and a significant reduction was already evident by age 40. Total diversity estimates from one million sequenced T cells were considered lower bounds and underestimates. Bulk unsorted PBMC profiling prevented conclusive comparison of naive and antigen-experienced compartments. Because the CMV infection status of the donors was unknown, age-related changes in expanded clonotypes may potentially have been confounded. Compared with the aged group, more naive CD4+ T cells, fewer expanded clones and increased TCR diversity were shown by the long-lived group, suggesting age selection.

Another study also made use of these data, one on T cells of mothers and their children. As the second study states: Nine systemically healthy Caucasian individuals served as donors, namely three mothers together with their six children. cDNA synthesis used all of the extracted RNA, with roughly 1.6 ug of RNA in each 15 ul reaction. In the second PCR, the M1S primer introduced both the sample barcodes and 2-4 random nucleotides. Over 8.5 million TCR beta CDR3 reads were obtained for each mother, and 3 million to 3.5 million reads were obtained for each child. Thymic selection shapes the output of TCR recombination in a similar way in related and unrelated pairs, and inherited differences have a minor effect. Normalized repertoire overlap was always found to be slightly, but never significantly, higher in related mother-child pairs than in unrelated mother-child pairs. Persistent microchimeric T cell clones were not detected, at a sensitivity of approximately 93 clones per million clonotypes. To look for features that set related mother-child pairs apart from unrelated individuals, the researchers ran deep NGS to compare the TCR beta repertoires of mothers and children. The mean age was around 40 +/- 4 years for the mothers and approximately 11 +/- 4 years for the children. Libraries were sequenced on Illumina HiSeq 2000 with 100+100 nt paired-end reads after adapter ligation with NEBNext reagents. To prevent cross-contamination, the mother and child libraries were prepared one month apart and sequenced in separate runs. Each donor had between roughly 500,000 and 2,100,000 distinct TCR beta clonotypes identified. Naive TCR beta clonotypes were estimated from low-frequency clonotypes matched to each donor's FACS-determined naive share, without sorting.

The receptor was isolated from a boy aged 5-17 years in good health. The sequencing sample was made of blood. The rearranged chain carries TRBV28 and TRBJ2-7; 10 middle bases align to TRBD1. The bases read TGTGCCAGCAGTGTCCCGGGACAGGGGATCTACGAGCAGTACTTC. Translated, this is CASSVPGQGIYEQYF.